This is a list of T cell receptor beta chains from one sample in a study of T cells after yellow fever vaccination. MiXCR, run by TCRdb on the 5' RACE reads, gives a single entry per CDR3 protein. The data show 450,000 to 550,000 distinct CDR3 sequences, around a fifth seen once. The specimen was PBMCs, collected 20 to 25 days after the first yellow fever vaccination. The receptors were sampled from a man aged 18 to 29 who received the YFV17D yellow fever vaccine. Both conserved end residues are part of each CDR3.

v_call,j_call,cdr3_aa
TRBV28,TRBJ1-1,CASSFQGARTEAFF
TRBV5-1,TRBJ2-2,CASSLDGLATGELFF
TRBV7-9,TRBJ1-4,CAYARADEKLFF
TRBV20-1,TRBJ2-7,CSARGQGVGYEQYF
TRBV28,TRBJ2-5,CATMGLPYQETQYF
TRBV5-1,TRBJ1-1,CASSSKTAETEAFF
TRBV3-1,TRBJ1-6,CASSQDQTNSPLHF
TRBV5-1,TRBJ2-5,CASSPGQMYQETQYF
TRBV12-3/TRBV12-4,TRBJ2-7,CASSGTGGEFYEQYF
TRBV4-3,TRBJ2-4,CASSQDHRIAKNIQYF
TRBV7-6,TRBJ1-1,CASSLPPTANTEAFF
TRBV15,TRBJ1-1,CATSGGNTEAFF
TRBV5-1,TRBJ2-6,CASSFLPGQGTGANVLTF
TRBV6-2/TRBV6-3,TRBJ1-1,CASSYGRGTAFF
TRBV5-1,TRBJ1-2,CASRIRDSGYTF
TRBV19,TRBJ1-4,CASAGTGYEKLFF
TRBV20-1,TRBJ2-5,CSARDVAGETQYF
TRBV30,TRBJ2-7,CAWADRANEQYF
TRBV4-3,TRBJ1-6,CASSQGDRGLEGSPLHF
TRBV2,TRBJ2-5,CASSDLAGADETQYF
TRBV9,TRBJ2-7,CASSVGLIGGEGEQYF
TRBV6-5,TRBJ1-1,CASSYSIGTEAFF
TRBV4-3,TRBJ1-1,CASSPKTGPNTEAFF
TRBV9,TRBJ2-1,CASSVGLAGAYNEQFF
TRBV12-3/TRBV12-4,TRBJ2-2,CASSFTLTGNTGELFF
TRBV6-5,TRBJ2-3,CASSSGQANTDTQYF
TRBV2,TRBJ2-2,CASSDAGPRRGTGELFF
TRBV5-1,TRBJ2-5,CASSLGEPYQETQYF
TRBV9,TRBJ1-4,CASSGTGTTEEKLFF
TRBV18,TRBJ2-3,CASSPVGGTTDTQYF
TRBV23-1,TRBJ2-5,CASSHGRAQGYSETQYF
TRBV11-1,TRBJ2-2,CASSSELAGGPTDTGELFF
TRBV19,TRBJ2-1,CASSMQGRVMNEQFF
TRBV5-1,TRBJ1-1,CASSSTGVGEPEAFF
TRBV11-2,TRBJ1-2,CASSPQGDGYTF
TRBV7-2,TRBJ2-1,CASSRANAYNEQFF
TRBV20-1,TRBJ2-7,CSARVAGGPPSYEQYF
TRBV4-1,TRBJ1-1,CASSQYSGFDTEAFF
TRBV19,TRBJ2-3,CASSKGLAEDTQYF
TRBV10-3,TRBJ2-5,CAISEASGGYKETQYF
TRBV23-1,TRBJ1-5,CASSQSPGGSNQPQHF
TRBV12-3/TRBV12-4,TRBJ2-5,CASSWGTGGETQYF
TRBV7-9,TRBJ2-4,CASSWGQGVTKNIQYF
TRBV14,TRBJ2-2,CASSQPSQSTNTGELFF
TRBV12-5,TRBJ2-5,CASGLVAETQYF
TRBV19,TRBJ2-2,CASSIEVGYFSGELFF